The rows below give T cell receptor beta chains drawn from one sample of a study of blood T cell repertoires in COVID-19. Sequenced by immunoSEQ multiplex PCR; TCRdb stores in-frame clones only, minus some. The repertoire has over 100,000 clones, about 89% of them found once; the top ten carry roughly 4.3%. The source material was peripheral blood. These receptors were obtained from a man in his sixties with COVID-19, enrolled during active disease. Each CDR3 is given with its conserved first and last residue. A D gene is named only where the DNA matches it firmly. A clone size is listed for some rows: how often the clone was seen (once, few, many), or a class if it is expanded.

v_call,clone_size,j_call,d_call,cdr3_aa,cdr3_nt
TRBV12-3/TRBV12-4,-,TRBJ2-7,-,CASSLWSLEQYF,TGTGCCAGCAGTTTATGGTCACTCGAGCAGTACTTC
TRBV25-1,-,TRBJ1-1,-,CASGPGDTEAFF,TGTGCCAGCGGCCCGGGGGACACTGAAGCTTTCTTT
TRBV5-4,-,TRBJ2-6,-,CASSLFGTGANVLTF,TGTGCCAGCAGCTTGTTCGGGACTGGGGCCAACGTCCTGACTTTC
TRBV5-1,-,TRBJ1-2,-,CASTLWEGQGGGYTF,TGCGCCAGCACTCTTTGGGAGGGCCAGGGAGGTGGCTACACCTTC
TRBV7-9,-,TRBJ2-7,TRBD1,CASSPPYSGTEIYEQYF,TGTGCCAGCAGCCCTCCGTACTCCGGGACAGAAATCTACGAGCAGTACTTC
TRBV5-6,-,TRBJ2-7,TRBD1,CASSLPGQVSYEQYF,TGTGCCAGCAGCTTGCCCGGACAGGTCTCCTACGAGCAGTACTTC
TRBV5-6,-,TRBJ2-5,-,CASSPRTGVRFLETQYF,-
TRBV6-5,-,TRBJ2-7,TRBD1,CAPSTGTVSYEQYF,TGTGCCCCCTCGACCGGGACAGTCTCCTACGAGCAGTACTTC
TRBV7-2,-,TRBJ2-5,-,CASSLIGGLVQETQYF,TGTGCCAGCAGCTTAATCGGGGGACTGGTCCAAGAGACCCAGTACTTC
TRBV5-4,-,TRBJ1-5,-,CASSRDSNQPQHF,TGTGCCAGCAGCCGCGATAGCAATCAGCCCCAGCATTTT
TRBV7-9,once,TRBJ1-6,-,CASSPRGLNDNSPLHF,TGTGCCAGCAGTCCACGGGGACTTAACGATAATTCACCCCTCCACTTT
TRBV5-6,-,TRBJ2-1,-,CASRGLSNEQFF,TGTGCCAGCAGGGGACTCTCAAATGAGCAGTTCTTC
TRBV10-3,-,TRBJ2-1,-,CAISESNGGAWNEQFF,TGTGCCATCAGTGAGTCGAATGGCGGGGCCTGGAATGAGCAGTTCTTC
TRBV5-6,many,TRBJ1-1,-,CASSWDDGRGRMAFF,TGTGCCAGCAGCTGGGATGATGGCAGGGGTAGGATGGCTTTCTTT
TRBV6-5,-,TRBJ2-3,TRBD1,CASWERGPGSHTQYF,TGTGCCAGCTGGGAGAGGGGGCCGGGTTCGCATACGCAGTATTTT
TRBV5-8,-,TRBJ1-2,-,CASSLTWPYGYTF,TGTGCCAGCAGCTTGACGTGGCCTTATGGCTACACCTTC
TRBV6-6,-,TRBJ1-5,TRBD1,CASSPGGDRDFWNQPQHF,TGTGCCAGCAGTCCGGGGGGGGACAGGGATTTTTGGAATCAGCCCCAGCATTTT
TRBV3-1/TRBV3-2,-,TRBJ1-1,-,CASSPVEFNQAFF,TGTGCCAGCAGTCCCGTCGAGTTCAATCAAGCTTTCTTT
TRBV5-6,-,TRBJ2-3,TRBD1,CASSYRQGQYF,TGTGCCAGCAGCTACCGACAGGGGCAGTATTTT
TRBV5-4,-,TRBJ1-5,-,CATQVQGGNQPQHF,TGTGCCACTCAAGTCCAGGGTGGAAATCAGCCCCAGCATTTT
TRBV19,-,TRBJ1-5,-,CASVPQAYSNQPQHF,TGTGCCAGTGTCCCACAGGCTTATAGCAATCAGCCCCAGCATTTT
TRBV30,-,TRBJ2-7,TRBD1,CAWNRGQGAGEQYF,TGTGCCTGGAATAGGGGACAGGGGGCCGGGGAGCAGTACTTC
TRBV18,-,TRBJ1-2,TRBD1,CASSPLQGALYGYTF,TGTGCCAGCTCACCGCTACAGGGGGCCTTGTATGGCTACACCTTC
TRBV20-1,-,TRBJ1-2,-,CSLSGGAGYTF,TGCAGTCTTAGCGGTGGGGCTGGCTACACCTTC
TRBV2,once,TRBJ2-7,-,CASSEGRPSYEQYF,TGTGCCAGCAGTGAGGGGAGACCTTCCTACGAGCAGTACTTC
TRBV30,-,TRBJ2-7,-,CAWSTGNPNEQYF,TGTGCCTGGTCGACAGGCAATCCCAACGAGCAGTACTTC
TRBV24-1,-,TRBJ1-5,-,CATSDHRVEQPQHF,TGTGCCACCAGTGACCACAGGGTCGAGCAGCCCCAGCATTTT
TRBV5-1,once,TRBJ2-7,-,CASSLAPGQAGRSYEQYF,TGCGCCAGCAGCTTGGCCCCGGGACAAGCCGGACGGAGCTACGAGCAGTACTTC
TRBV4-3,once,TRBJ2-7,-,CASSQESRGSYEQYF,TGCGCCAGCAGCCAAGAGAGTCGGGGTTCCTACGAGCAGTACTTC
TRBV24-1,-,TRBJ2-1,-,CATSDLQAGLSSYNEQFF,TGTGCCACCAGTGATTTGCAAGCGGGCCTGAGCTCCTACAATGAGCAGTTCTTC
TRBV7-2,once,TRBJ1-2,-,CASGPGNYGYTF,TGTGCCAGCGGGCCAGGGAACTATGGCTACACCTTC
TRBV6-5,-,TRBJ2-7,-,CASTLTGREQYF,TGTGCCAGCACCTTAACAGGGCGCGAGCAGTACTTC
TRBV7-8,-,TRBJ1-5,-,CASSLQYQPQHF,TGTGCCAGCAGCTTACAGTATCAGCCCCAGCATTTT
TRBV4-1,-,TRBJ1-2,TRBD1,CASSHLRDSVADGYTF,TGCGCCAGCAGCCACCTCCGGGACAGCGTTGCGGATGGCTACACCTTC
TRBV5-6,-,TRBJ1-5,-,CASSLGQVNQPQHF,TGTGCCAGCAGCTTGGGCCAGGTCAATCAGCCCCAGCATTTT
TRBV5-4,-,TRBJ1-3,-,CASSLTIGGHSGNTIYF,TGTGCCAGCAGCTTAACCATTGGGGGCCACTCTGGAAACACCATATATTTT
TRBV11-2,-,TRBJ2-7,TRBD1,CASRAGTGGEYEQYF,TGTGCCAGCAGAGCCGGGACAGGGGGCGAGTACGAGCAGTACTTC